This T cell receptor beta chain emerged from a study of cytomegalovirus exposure and HLA in healthy donors. Study summary: The same platform was used for the 90 to 150 validation repertoires as for the 600 to 700 first-cohort repertoires, as reported in a later analysis. Overall study results and limits: Most TCR sequences were uncommon, yet certain public TCRs appeared in many donors. Among TCR beta chains, those listed as cytomegalovirus-associated numbered about 160. High sensitivity and specificity were reportedly achieved when the classifier diagnosed cytomegalovirus status.

Assay used: immunoSEQ multiplex PCR; TCRdb lists only in-frame clones, some missing. The table lists over 150,000 clones, about 80% of them singletons. Germline CDR1 is SEHNR and CDR2 is FQNEAQ (reference sequence). Trimming took off 1 base at V and 3 bases at J, with 13 bases between the two ends. This CDR3 is 15 amino acids long. As regards this clone: Its target is not known.

The TCR was taken from a woman under 30 in good health and CMV-seropositive. The sequenced sample was PBMCs. The chain couples TRBV7-9 to TRBJ2-7; TRBD1 might be the D (6 bases). CDR3 sequence: CASSLGTGTFYEQYF. In DNA, the CDR3 is TGTGCCAGCAGCTTAGGGACCGGGACATTCTACGAGCAGTACTTC.